This T cell receptor (beta chain) was identified during a study of T cell clones after liver transplantation. Regarding the study as a whole: A significant post-transplant drop in circulating graft-donor-reactive CD4 TCRbeta sequences occurred in most of the 8 subjects.

The CDR3 is 15 amino acids. Germline V gives CDR1 MGHRA, CDR2 YSYEKL. V lost 5 bases and J lost 2; bases outside the gene matches: 5. Profiled with immunoSEQ multiplex PCR; TCRdb holds only in-frame clones, not every one. Here the sample spans 25,000 to 40,000 clones, over 85% being singletons. Concerning this clone itself: Its cognate antigen is unknown.

The chain employs TRBV4-1 and TRBJ2-1, with 8 bases matching TRBD2. This clonotype originated in a human patient who received a liver transplant. A share of the T cells may be of graft donor origin. The starting material was CD8+ T cells from blood, obtained 12 months after liver transplant. CDR3 residues: CASSWREATYNEQFF. The CDR3 bases are TGCGCCAGCAGCTGGCGGGAGGCCACCTACAATGAGCAGTTCTTC.